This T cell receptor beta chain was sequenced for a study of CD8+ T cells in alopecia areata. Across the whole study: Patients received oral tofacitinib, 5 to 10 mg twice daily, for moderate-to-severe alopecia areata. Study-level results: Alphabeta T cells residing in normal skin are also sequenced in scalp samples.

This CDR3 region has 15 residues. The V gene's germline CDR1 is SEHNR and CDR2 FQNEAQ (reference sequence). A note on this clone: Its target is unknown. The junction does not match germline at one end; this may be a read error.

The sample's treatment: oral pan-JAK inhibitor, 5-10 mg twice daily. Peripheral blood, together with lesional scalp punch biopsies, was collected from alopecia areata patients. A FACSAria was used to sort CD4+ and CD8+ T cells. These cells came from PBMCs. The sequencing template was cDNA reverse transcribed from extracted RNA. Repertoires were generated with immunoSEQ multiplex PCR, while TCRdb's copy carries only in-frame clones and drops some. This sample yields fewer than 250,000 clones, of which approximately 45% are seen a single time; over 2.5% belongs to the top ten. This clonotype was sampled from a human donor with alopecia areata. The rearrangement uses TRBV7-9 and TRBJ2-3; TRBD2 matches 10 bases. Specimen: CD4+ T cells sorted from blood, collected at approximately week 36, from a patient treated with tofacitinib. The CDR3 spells CASSIAGGVPDTQYF. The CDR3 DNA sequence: TGTGCCAGCAGCATAGCGGGAGGTGTTCCAGATACGCAGTATTTT.